The rows below give T cell receptor beta chains drawn from one sample of a study of type 1 regulatory T cells. Antigen specificity for these receptors is unknown. TCRdb used MiXCR to reprocess the reads, holding one entry per CDR3 protein. The top ten clones hold 1.5% to 2% of a sample with about 62,000 distinct CDR3 sequences, roughly two thirds of them seen once. Sample: cultured non-Tr1 T cells, either the whole culture or a sorted T cell fraction (not recorded which). Receptors were obtained from a human donor in good health. Both conserved end residues are part of each CDR3. D genes are given only for firm matches. The size field is filled for only some rows; it gives once, few, many or a size class.

d_call | j_call | v_call | clone_size | cdr3_nt | cdr3_aa
NA | TRBJ1-1 | TRBV19 | NA | TGTGCCAGTAGTCCCGAAAGAGATGCCACTGAAGCTTTCTTT | CASSPERDATEAFF
TRBD2 | TRBJ2-4 | TRBV7-6 | NA | TGTGCCAGCAGCTTAGGTTCGGGCGGGGGAGCCAAAAACATTCAGTACTTC | CASSLGSGGGAKNIQYF
TRBD2 | TRBJ2-2 | TRBV18 | NA | TGTGCCAGCTCACCAGCGACTAGCGGGAGCGGGGAGCTGTTTTTT | CASSPATSGSGELFF
NA | TRBJ1-4 | TRBV6-5 | few | TGTGCCAGCAGTTATTCATCGTGGGGCCTGGGAACTAATGAAAAACTGTTTTTT | CASSYSSWGLGTNEKLFF
TRBD1 | TRBJ1-2 | TRBV3-1 | once | TGTGCCAGCAGCCGGGGGACAGGAGCTAACTATGGCTACACCTTC | CASSRGTGANYGYTF
NA | TRBJ2-3 | TRBV7-9 | NA | TGTGCCAGCAACGACAGAGATACGCAGTATTTT | CASNDRDTQYF
NA | TRBJ2-3 | TRBV5-1 | NA | TGCGCCAGCAGCTTGCGAGGGAGAGAGAGATCTAGCACAGATACGCAGTATTTT | CASSLRGRERSSTDTQYF
NA | TRBJ2-2 | TRBV11-2 | NA | TGTGCCAGCAGCCAAGACCGCCGAACCGGGGAGCTGTTTTTT | CASSQDRRTGELFF
NA | TRBJ2-5 | TRBV20-1 | NA | TGCAGTGCTAGCCGGTCGGCCCAAGAGACCCAGTACTTC | CSASRSAQETQYF
NA | TRBJ2-7 | TRBV5-1 | NA | TGCGCCAGCAGCTTGGCCGTTGGGCAGGTAACCTACGAGCAGTACTTC | CASSLAVGQVTYEQYF
TRBD2 | TRBJ2-1 | TRBV2 | NA | TGTGCCAGCAGTGAAGAGACTAGCGCATCCTACAATGAGCAGTTCTTC | CASSEETSASYNEQFF
TRBD1 | TRBJ2-3 | TRBV6-4 | once | TGTGCCAGCAGTGAGCAGGGGGCGCCGACAGATACGCAGTATTTT | CASSEQGAPTDTQYF